Here is one TCR beta chain with its context. The antigen remains undetermined. Germline values: CDR1 GTSNPN, CDR2 SVGIG (reference sequence). The ends lost 5 bases at V and 2 bases at J; junction bases unmatched: 1. The CDR3 extends over 13 amino acids. This entry belongs to a study of beta chain features in type 1 diabetes. The sequenced template was cDNA made from the entire isolated RNA. The method was immunoSEQ multiplex PCR; TCRdb's version includes in-frame clones alone and lacks a portion of them. The sample yields fewer than 350,000 clones, 20% seen once. The study's findings and limits: Shorter TCRB CDR3s, moderately but significantly so, were found in Type 1 diabetes patients in all four CD4+ subsets. Across patients, naive, central memory and Treg TCRB repertoires exhibited apparently greater similarity than was observed across healthy donors.

The V call is TRBV30, the J call TRBJ1-5; 9 bases map to TRBD1. The TCR comes from a woman aged 18-29 years in good health. The sample taken for sequencing was naive CD4+ T cells from blood. The CDR3 coding sequence is TGTGCCTGGCGGACAGGGGGCAATCAGCCCCAGCATTTT. It codes for CAWRTGGNQPQHF.